The clone carrying this TCR beta chain was counted ten times or more. The entry originates in a study of human T cells and chemical hapten exposure. Germline V CDR1 and CDR2: SNHLY, FYNNEI. The CDR3 runs to 13 residues. J was trimmed by 1 base and V by 7 bases; bases with no gene match: 3. The total RNA was obtained from whole blood that was not fractionated. TCRdb passed the 5' RACE reads through MiXCR, listing each CDR3 protein once. The sample has 130,000 or so distinct CDR3 sequences; around 4% are singletons. The genes are TRBV2 and TRBJ2-7; 8 bases match TRBD2. The receptor was isolated from a female donor in good health. Written as DNA, the CDR3 is TGTGCCAGCAAGGGACTAGAGTCCTACGAGCAGTACTTC. It specifies CASKGLESYEQYF.